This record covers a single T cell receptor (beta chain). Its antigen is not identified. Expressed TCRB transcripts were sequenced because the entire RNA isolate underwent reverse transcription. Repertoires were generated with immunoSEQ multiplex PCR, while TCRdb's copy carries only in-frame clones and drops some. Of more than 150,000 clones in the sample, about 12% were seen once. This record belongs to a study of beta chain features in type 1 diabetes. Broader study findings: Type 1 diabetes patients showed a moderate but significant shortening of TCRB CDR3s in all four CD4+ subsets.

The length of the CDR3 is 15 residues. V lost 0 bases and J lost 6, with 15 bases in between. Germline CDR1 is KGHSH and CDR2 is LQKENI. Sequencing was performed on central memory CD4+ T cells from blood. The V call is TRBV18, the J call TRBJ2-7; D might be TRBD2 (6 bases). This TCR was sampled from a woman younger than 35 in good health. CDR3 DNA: TGTGCCAGCTCACCACCGGAAACGGGGAGGCGCGAGCAGTACTTC. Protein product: CASSPPETGRREQYF.